Listed here are 5 T cell receptor beta chains from one sample, sequenced in a study of blood T cell repertoires in COVID-19. The method was immunoSEQ multiplex PCR; TCRdb's version includes in-frame clones alone and lacks a portion of them. The sample has hundreds of thousands of clones, 80% to 90% seen once. The sample consisted of PBMCs or T cells enriched from blood (not recorded which). All receptors come from a woman younger than 30 who had recovered from COVID-19.

The chain combines TRBV7-2 with TRBJ2-1; 10 bases align to TRBD1. The junction had 6 bases not matched to a gene; V was cut back by 7 bases and J by 6 bases. The CDR3 has 14 amino acids. Germline CDR1 is SGHTA and CDR2 is FQGNSA. CDR3 coding DNA: TGTGCCAGCACGAGGGACAGGGGAGGCAATGAGCAGTTCTTC. Translation gives CASTRDRGGNEQFF.

This clone appeared a few times. The J gene is TRBJ2-7, the V gene TRBV6-6; D remains ambiguous. The CDR3 covers 15 residues. Germline loops: CDR1 MNHNY, CDR2 SVGAGI (reference sequence). V shed 0 bases and J shed 3 bases, with 12 bases lying between them. The CDR3: CASSYSSVNGYEQYF. CDR3 DNA: TGTGCCAGCAGTTACTCGTCGGTAAATGGCTACGAGCAGTACTTC.

The chain uses TRBV6-5 and TRBJ2-1, with 9 bases matching TRBD1. V lost 6 bases, J lost 0 bases, and 3 bases stayed unmatched. The germline V gene encodes CDR1 MNHEY and CDR2 SVGAGI. This CDR3 spans 15 amino acids. CDR3 loop: CASRATGGSYNEQFF. DNA for the CDR3: TGTGCCAGCAGGGCGACAGGGGGCTCCTACAATGAGCAGTTCTTC.

The chain is built from TRBV5-6 and TRBJ2-7; D not certain. Looked up from germline, CDR1 is SGHDT and CDR2 is YYEEEE. The CDR3 covers 13 residues. Trimming removed 0 bases from V and 3 bases from J, with 7 bases in between. The CDR3 nucleotides are TGTGCCAGCAGCTTGGGGCTAGTCTACGAGCAGTACTTC. Its protein product is CASSLGLVYEQYF.

The chain combines TRBV10-3 with TRBJ1-1; no clear D gene. Germline V gene lookup returns CDR1 ENHRY and CDR2 SYGVKD. CDR3 length equals 16 residues. Deletions cut 0 bases from V and 2 bases from J, with 13 bases between. The CDR3 DNA is TGTGCCATCAGTGAGTCGGTGCTGAACAAAAACACTGAAGCTTTCTTT. Translating gives CAISESVLNKNTEAFF.